Each of the 20 T cell receptor beta chains below was sequenced from the same sample in a study of metastatic and nonmetastatic thyroid tumors. TCRdb recomputed clones from the PCR reads via MiXCR. The sample lists about 25,000 clones, roughly 19% occurring once. Not a single patient had been given any form of treatment at any point before undergoing thyroid surgery. Sequenced sample: blood. Every receptor here comes from a male donor with papillary thyroid cancer or a benign thyroid nodule (not recorded which). Some clones in this sample may be carry-over from other donors' samples.

This clone was found a few times. V and J are TRBV6-1 and TRBJ2-7; D might be TRBD2 (6 bases). V lost 5 bases and J lost 0, with 17 bases in between. This CDR3 contains 16 residues. The germline CDR1 and CDR2 sequences are MNHNS and SASEGT. CDR3 nucleotides: TGTGCCAGCAGTTTGGCCCGCGGGGCCAGCTCCTACGAGCAGTACTTC. Translation: CASSLARGASSYEQYF.

This clone is medium-sized within its sample. This sequence joins TRBV4-1 and TRBJ1-2; D unclear. The CDR3 contains 17 residues. V was clipped by 1 base and J by 7 bases, with 22 bases between them. The V gene's germline CDR1 is MGHRA and CDR2 YSYEKL. The CDR3 region is CASSQGLFGFRRGGYTF. DNA of the CDR3: TGCGCCAGCAGCCAAGGCCTTTTTGGGTTTAGGAGAGGTGGCTACACCTTC.

This clone showed up many times. V and J are TRBV6-2 or TRBV6-3 and TRBJ2-2, with a possible D match to TRBD2 (6 bases). Trimming pared 6 bases from V and 6 bases from J, leaving 14 bases between. The CDR3 sequence is 14 residues long. Germline V gene sequence: CDR1 MNHEY, CDR2 SVGEGT. The CDR3 DNA follows: TGTGCCAGCAGCTCCGTACCGGGAGCCGGGGAGCTGTTTTTT. It specifies CASSSVPGAGELFF.

With respect to this clone: One end of the junction does not line up with germline, which may come from a read error. The rearrangement links TRBV19 to TRBJ1-5; D is unresolved. In germline, CDR1 is LNHDA, CDR2 SQIVND (reference sequence). CDR3 length: 13 amino acids. CDR3 coding DNA: TGTGACAGTAGTACCCAGACCAATCAGCCGCAGCATTTT. It yields the protein CDSSTQTNQPQHF.

This clone was observed many times. The chain couples TRBV29-1 to TRBJ2-1, with D perhaps TRBD2 (6 bases). Germline V gives CDR1 SQVTM, CDR2 ANQGSEA. V dropped 6 bases and J dropped 7 bases, with 19 bases sitting between them. The CDR3 extends over 14 amino acids. The CDR3 DNA reads as TGCAGCGTCCCTCCGAGCGGGTTTTCAAATGAGCAGTTCTTC. It codes for CSVPPSGFSNEQFF.

This clone was seen only a few times. The CDR3 reads CAWSDLAGGSLDTQYF. CDR3 sequence (DNA): TGTGCCTGGAGTGACCTAGCGGGAGGTTCGTTAGATACGCAGTATTTT. The chain joins TRBV30 to TRBJ2-3, with 11 positions matching TRBD2. The CDR3 covers 16 residues. The V segment lost 1 base and the J segment 5 bases; nucleotides outside the gene matches: 8. Germline V gene data show CDR1 as GTSNPN and CDR2 as SVGIG (reference sequence). The full variable domain, completed using reference TRBV30 and TRBJ2-3, is SQTIHQWPATLVQPVGSPLSLECTVEGTSNPNLYWYRQAAGRGLQLLFYSVGIGQISSEVPQNLSASRPQDRQFILSSKKLLLSDSGFYLCAWSDLAGGSLDTQYFGPGTRLTVL.

At least ten counts were recorded for this clone. The chain combines TRBV2 with TRBJ2-7, with 12 bases lining up with TRBD2. The V segment lost 11 bases and the J segment 2 bases; nucleotides outside the gene matches: 16. CDR3 length equals 17 residues. Germline values: CDR1 SNHLY, CDR2 FYNNEI. CDR3 region: CACCHGLAGQNPYEQYF. As DNA, the CDR3 is TGTGCCTGCTGCCATGGACTAGCGGGACAAAACCCCTACGAGCAGTACTTC.

This clone has ten or more counts. The rearrangement joins TRBV11-2 to TRBJ2-2; D is unresolved. The V end lost 4 bases, the J end lost 4 bases, and 7 bases lay between the germline ends. Germline V gene sequence: CDR1 SGHAT, CDR2 FQNNGV. The CDR3 has 13 amino acids. The CDR3 DNA sequence: TGTGCCAGCAGCTCCCACCTCACCGGGGAGCTGTTTTTT. It codes for CASSSHLTGELFF.

This clone was picked up many times. The rearrangement links TRBV9 to TRBJ1-3; the match to TRBD1 covers 7 bases. The CDR3 loop spans 17 amino acids. V was clipped by 2 bases and J by 0 bases; unmatched bases: 8. The germline V gene has CDR1 SGDLS and CDR2 YYNGEE. In nucleotides, the CDR3 is TGTGCCAGCAGCGTCGACAGGGCGACATCCTCTGGAAACACCATATATTTT. It codes for CASSVDRATSSGNTIYF. The entire variable domain, with the rest obtained from reference TRBV9 and TRBJ1-3, is as follows: DSGVTQTPKHLITATGQRVTLRCSPRSGDLSVYWYQQSLDQGLQFLIQYYNGEERAKGNILERFSAQQFPDLHSELNLSSLELGDSALYFCASSVDRATSSGNTIYFGEGSWLTVV.

This clone appeared many times. CDR3 region: CASRGHYEQYF. The CDR3 DNA reads as TGTGCCAGCCGGGGGCACTACGAGCAGTACTTC. This chain links TRBV28 with TRBJ2-7; TRBD1 or TRBD2 may be the D gene (6 bases each). Germline CDR1 and CDR2: MDHEN and SYDVKM. The CDR3 extends over 11 amino acids. V lost 8 bases, J lost 3 bases, and 8 bases lay in between. Complete variable domain (other parts from reference TRBV28 and TRBJ2-7): DVKVTQSSRYLVKRTGEKVFLECVQDMDHENMFWYRQDPGLGLRLIYFSYDVKMKEKGDIPEGYSVSREKKERFSLILESASTNQTSMYLCASRGHYEQYFGPGTRLTVT.

This clone was found many times. The CDR3 reads CATSRERGAPGNEQFF. DNA for the CDR3: TGTGCCACCAGCAGAGAAAGGGGGGCGCCCGGAAATGAGCAGTTCTTC. This chain joins TRBV15 and TRBJ2-1; D is possibly TRBD1 or TRBD2 (6 bases each). The CDR3 loop spans 16 amino acids. The germline gives CDR1 LNHNV, CDR2 YYDKDF (reference sequence). V was trimmed by 0 bases and J by 7 bases, leaving 16 bases between them.

This clone has ten or more counts. The rearrangement uses TRBV20-1 and TRBJ2-6, with 7 bases aligning to TRBD1. Germline V gene data show CDR1 as DFQATT and CDR2 as SNEGSKA (reference sequence). Losses at the gene ends were 1 base for V and 2 bases for J; bases not matched to a gene: 2. This CDR3 region has 15 residues. The CDR3 loop reads CSARARGPGANVLTF. The DNA of the CDR3 is TGCAGTGCTAGAGCGAGGGGGCCTGGGGCCAACGTCCTGACTTTC.

The chain employs TRBV6-1 and TRBJ2-7; 11 bases are shared with TRBD2. The V gene's germline CDR1 is MNHNS and CDR2 SASEGT. This CDR3 is 14 amino acids long. J lost 9 bases, V lost 7 bases, and 11 bases had no gene match. In DNA form, the CDR3 reads TGTGCCAGCACTAGCGGGAGGACATTCCCAGTGCAGTACTTC. Translated: CASTSGRTFPVQYF.

This clone was detected only a few times. The gene calls are TRBV19 and TRBJ1-6; D is perhaps TRBD1 (5 bases). This CDR3 comprises 15 residues. Germline V gene lookup returns CDR1 LNHDA and CDR2 SQIVND (reference sequence). Between the trimmed V and J ends, which lost 7 bases and 0 bases, there was a span of 10 bases. Here the CDR3 reads CASTPGSSYNSPLHF. The CDR3 DNA is TGTGCCAGTACACCAGGGAGCTCCTATAATTCACCCCTCCACTTT. Based on the CDR3 plus reference TRBV19 and TRBJ1-6, the full variable domain is DGGITQSPKYLFRKEGQNVTLSCEQNLNHDAMYWYRQDPGQGLRLIYYSQIVNDFQKGDIAEGYSVSREKKESFPLTVTSAQKNPTAFYLCASTPGSSYNSPLHFGNGTRLTVT.

This clone appeared many times. The chain carries TRBV5-1 and TRBJ2-1, with 7 positions matching TRBD1. The CDR3 contains 14 residues. The V and J ends lost 0 bases and 6 bases, in that order; junction bases with no gene match: 3. The germline gives CDR1 SGHRS, CDR2 YFSETQ. CDR3 DNA: TGCGCCAGCAGCTTGGGACAGGGTGCCAATGAGCAGTTCTTC. This translates into CASSLGQGANEQFF.

At least ten counts were recorded for this clone. The chain combines TRBV6-4 with TRBJ2-1, with D uncertain. V was cut by 2 bases and J by 0 bases, with 8 bases left in between. The length of the CDR3 is 15 residues. Germline V gene sequence: CDR1 MRHNA, CDR2 SNTAGT. The CDR3 DNA reads as TGTGCCAGCAGTGACGCGGCCAGCTCCTACAATGAGCAGTTCTTC. Translating gives CASSDAASSYNEQFF.

This clone has a count of ten or more. This chain links TRBV5-6 with TRBJ1-5, with 8 bases that match TRBD1. CDR3 length: 13 residues. V was pared by 4 bases and J by 7 bases, with 4 bases of the junction left unmatched. The germline gives CDR1 SGHDT, CDR2 YYEEEE. CDR3 bases: TGTGCCAGCAGCCAGGACAGGGAACAGCCCCAGCATTTT. Its protein product is CASSQDREQPQHF. The whole variable domain, remainder taken from reference TRBV5-6 and TRBJ1-5, is DAGVTQSPTHLIKTRGQQVTLRCSPKSGHDTVSWYQQALGQGPQFIFQYYEEEERQRGNFPDRFSGHQFPNYSSELNVNALLLGDSALYLCASSQDREQPQHFGDGTRLSIL.

This clone was seen many times. The V and J genes are TRBV5-1 and TRBJ1-2, with D maybe TRBD1 (5 bases). V was cut by 3 bases and J by 8 bases, with 20 bases left in between. CDR1 SGHRS and CDR2 YFSETQ come from the germline V gene. This CDR3 comprises 15 residues. The CDR3 loop reads CASSSYRDGKVGYTF. CDR3 DNA sequence: TGCGCCAGCAGCTCATACCGGGACGGGAAGGTGGGCTACACCTTC.

About this clone: One end of the junction fails to match germline, which may point to a read error. The genes are TRBV10-3 and TRBJ2-5; tentative D call: TRBD1 (5 bases). The CDR3 length is 15 residues. Germline values: CDR1 ENHRY, CDR2 SYGVKD. CDR3 residues: CAVSVDSGKQETQYF. The CDR3 bases are TGTGCCGTCAGTGTAGATTCAGGGAAACAAGAGACCCAGTACTTC.

V is TRBV20-1 and J is TRBJ2-7; D gene uncertain. This CDR3 comprises 12 residues. Germline CDR1 DFQATT, CDR2 SNEGSKA (reference sequence). CDR3 region: CRNSRWSDEQYF. Written as DNA, the CDR3 is TGCAGAAATTCCAGGTGGAGCGACGAGCAGTACTTC.